This TCR beta chain was observed in a study of T cells in Graves' hyperthyroidism and ophthalmopathy. Across the whole study: Prior to any treatment, at the point of initial diagnosis, peripheral blood was collected.

PBMCs came from 10 ml fresh peripheral blood. TCR beta CDR3 region amplification was performed from RNA transcripts. With the HTBI primer set, the TCR CDR3 went through a first round of RT-PCR. TCRdb re-called the multiplex PCR reads with MiXCR, one entry per CDR3 protein. The sample holds about 210,000 distinct CDR3 sequences, more than 15% seen once. On this clonotype itself: No antigen is known for it.

Per germline, CDR1 LGHDT and CDR2 YNNKEL (reference sequence). The CDR3 runs to 14 residues. The V and J ends lost 8 bases and 6 bases respectively, with 16 bases between them. Findings and caveats of the study: In the blood, most expanded thyroid clonotypes above 0.001 appeared as well. Median prediction lead before ophthalmopathy onset was 6.5 months with the model.

Sequencing was carried out using blood. The chain employs TRBV3-1 and TRBJ2-2; the D gene could be TRBD1 or TRBD2 (5 bases each). This sequence was found in a man aged 45-65 years with Graves' hyperthyroidism. CDR3 bases: TGTGCCAGCCTTGGGACCGGGGCCCCCGGGGAGCTGTTTTTT. This codes for CASLGTGAPGELFF.